These 29 T cell receptor beta chains were all obtained from the same sample, sequenced in a study of beta chain features in type 1 diabetes listed by TCRdb under 2018. Libraries were built with the immunoSEQ multiplex PCR assay. The High Capacity cDNA Reverse Transcription Kit was used to reverse transcribe all of the isolated RNA, meaning that expressed TCRB transcripts were what got sequenced. In its TCRdb copy, this immuneACCESS table keeps in-frame sequences only and misses some clones. Where compared with another copy, unresolved V genes explain less than half of these, and the others have no known cause. The sample yields some 410,000 clones; approximately 15% were counted once. Jointly, the top ten make up approximately 0.038% of the sample. The sequenced material came from naive CD4+ T cells from blood. This specimen's cell subset or site label, interpreted: true naive CD4+ T cells. Receptor source: a man aged 25 to 45 in good health.

The chain is built from TRBV7-8 and TRBJ2-7; D not resolved. V lost 1 base, J lost 5 bases, and 12 bases lay in between. The CDR3 is made up of 14 amino acids. Per the germline V gene, CDR1 is SGHVS and CDR2 is FQNEAQ. The CDR3 region has the DNA TGTGCCAGCAGCTTAGGGTCCGCAGGTCACGAGCAGTACGTC. Its translation: CASSLGSAGHEQYV.

This clone was observed a few times. The rearrangement uses TRBV6-5 and TRBJ2-6; tentatively, D is TRBD1 (6 bases). V was trimmed by 4 bases and J by 0 bases, leaving 7 bases between them. The V gene's germline CDR1 is MNHEY and CDR2 SVGAGI. The CDR3 consists of 15 residues. This CDR3 is CASSSTGSGANVLTF. The CDR3, as DNA: TGTGCCAGCAGTTCGACAGGCTCTGGGGCCAACGTCCTGACTTTC.

The CDR3 is CASSLIPSGDQNEQFF. DNA of the CDR3: TGTGCCAGCAGCTTAATTCCTAGCGGTGACCAAAATGAGCAGTTCTTC. V is TRBV7-3 and J is TRBJ2-1; 7 bases are shared with TRBD2. The length of the CDR3 is 16 residues. Germline loops: CDR1 SGHTA, CDR2 FQGTGA. Losses at the gene ends were 1 base for V and 7 bases for J; bases not matched to a gene: 10. Combining the CDR3 with reference TRBV7-3 and TRBJ2-1 gives the whole variable domain GAGVSQTPSNKVTEKGKYVELRCDPISGHTALYWYRQSLGQGPEFLIYFQGTGAADDSGLPNDRFFAVRPEGSVSTLKIQRTERGDSAVYLCASSLIPSGDQNEQFFGPGTRLTVL.

This rearrangement joins TRBV29-1 to TRBJ1-2, with TRBD1 as a possible D gene (5 bases). The ends were cut back, 7 bases at V and 6 bases at J, with 12 bases in the middle. The CDR3 is 11 amino acids. From germline, CDR1 is SQVTM and CDR2 ANQGSEA. In DNA form, the CDR3 reads TGCAGCGGCTCCGGGGGTGATGGCTACACCTTC. It codes for CSGSGGDGYTF.

This rearrangement joins TRBV9 to TRBJ2-7; 7 bases map to TRBD1. Trimming removed 2 bases from V and 3 bases from J; junction bases left unmatched: 8. The CDR3 contains 15 residues. Looked up from germline, CDR1 is SGDLS and CDR2 is YYNGEE. CDR3 loop: CASSVTGAADYEQYF. The CDR3 nucleotides read TGTGCCAGCAGCGTTACAGGGGCAGCGGACTACGAGCAGTACTTC.

There are a few counts of this clone. This chain joins TRBV2 and TRBJ1-2, with 7 bases aligning to TRBD1. V lost 7 bases and J lost 0; bases outside the gene matches: 11. The CDR3 runs to 16 residues. CDR1 is SNHLY, CDR2 FYNNEI, per germline. CDR3 DNA sequence: TGTGCCAGCAAGAAGTTTGCAGGGGGAACTAACTATGGCTACACCTTC. Translation gives CASKKFAGGTNYGYTF.

This chain connects TRBV6-4 to TRBJ1-4, with a tentative D call TRBD1 (6 bases). V gave up 4 bases and J gave up 8 bases, with 11 bases separating them. Germline assignment: CDR1 MRHNA and CDR2 SNTAGT. There are 13 residues in the CDR3. DNA of the CDR3: TGTGCCAGCAGTGCCACCGGGACAGAAAAACTGTTTTTT. It encodes CASSATGTEKLFF.

The V gene is TRBV15, the J gene TRBJ2-2; D call uncertain. The CDR3 consists of 14 residues. V gave up 3 bases and J gave up 4 bases, with 9 bases separating them. CDR1 and CDR2 from the germline V gene are LNHNV and YYDKDF (reference sequence). The CDR3 DNA follows: TGTGCCACCAGCAGGACACCTACCACCGGGGAGCTGTTTTTT. Its translation is CATSRTPTTGELFF.

This chain links TRBV4-2 with TRBJ2-5; TRBD2 matches at 11 bases. Per germline, CDR1 LGHNA and CDR2 YNFKEQ. This CDR3 region has 19 residues. The ends lost 1 base at V and 1 base at J; junction bases unmatched: 11. The CDR3 is CASSQVGQLAGASQETQYF. In nucleotides, the CDR3 is TGTGCCAGCAGCCAAGTAGGCCAACTAGCGGGGGCCTCCCAAGAGACCCAGTACTTC.

This chain connects TRBV9 to TRBJ2-1; D not resolved. Germline values: CDR1 SGDLS, CDR2 YYNGEE. Trimming took 3 bases from V and 4 from J, leaving 14 bases between them. The CDR3 consists of 15 residues. This chain's CDR3 is CASSGGPKAYNEQFF. The CDR3 region has the DNA TGTGCCAGCAGCGGGGGTCCCAAGGCATACAATGAGCAGTTCTTC. The variable domain in full, completed from reference TRBV9 and TRBJ2-1, reads DSGVTQTPKHLITATGQRVTLRCSPRSGDLSVYWYQQSLDQGLQFLIQYYNGEERAKGNILERFSAQQFPDLHSELNLSSLELGDSALYFCASSGGPKAYNEQFFGPGTRLTVL.

V gene TRBV29-1 combines with J gene TRBJ1-2; TRBD1 is a possible D gene (6 bases). V was clipped by 1 base and J by 8 bases, with 20 bases between them. From germline, CDR1 is SQVTM and CDR2 ANQGSEA. This CDR3 is built from 15 residues. CDR3 bases: TGCAGCGTTGAAGGGGCCAGGGGCCCCTCGGGGGGCTACACCTTC. This gives the protein CSVEGARGPSGGYTF. The entire variable domain, with the rest obtained from reference TRBV29-1 and TRBJ1-2, is as follows: SAVISQKPSRDICQRGTSLTIQCQVDSQVTMMFWYRQQPGQSLTLIATANQGSEATYESGFVIDKFPISRPNLTFSTLTVSNMSPEDSSIYLCSVEGARGPSGGYTFGSGTRLTVV.

This clone turned up a few times. The J gene is TRBJ2-5, the V gene TRBV7-6, with 7 bases lining up with TRBD1. Germline V gene lookup returns CDR1 SGHVS and CDR2 FNYEAQ. Trimming cost V 3 bases and J 5 bases; bases outside gene matches: 3. CDR3 length equals 13 residues. The CDR3 sequence is CASSLTGLETQYF. In DNA form, the CDR3 reads TGTGCCAGCAGCTTGACAGGGCTGGAGACCCAGTACTTC.

This clone was detected a few times. The V and J genes are TRBV7-9 and TRBJ1-2; D gene unclear. The CDR3 runs to 12 residues. The V end was cut by 0 bases, the J end by 4 bases, with 3 bases between. Germline V gene lookup returns CDR1 SEHNR and CDR2 FQNEAQ (reference sequence). The CDR3 sequence is CASSLAGYGYTF. The CDR3 coding sequence is TGTGCCAGCAGCTTAGCAGGCTATGGCTACACCTTC.

V is TRBV12-5 and J is TRBJ1-5, with D tentatively TRBD1 (5 bases). The CDR3 is 15 residues long. The V gene lost 1 base and the J gene lost 3 bases, with 10 bases spanning the gap. Germline CDR1 and CDR2: LGHNT and FRNRAP. The CDR3 region is CASGLEPGPNQPQHF. The CDR3 DNA follows: TGTGCTAGTGGTTTGGAGCCGGGACCCAATCAGCCCCAGCATTTT.

This chain uses TRBV11-2 with TRBJ2-1, with 7 bases that match TRBD1. V lost 1 base, J lost 2 bases, and 2 bases stayed unmatched. Germline V gene lookup returns CDR1 SGHAT and CDR2 FQNNGV. The CDR3 loop spans 15 amino acids. The CDR3 spells CASSLGQGPYNEQFF. The CDR3 DNA reads TGTGCCAGCAGCTTAGGACAGGGCCCCTACAATGAGCAGTTCTTC.

The chain recombines TRBV7-8 with TRBJ2-3; maybe TRBD2 (5 bases). CDR3 length: 16 amino acids. Germline V gives CDR1 SGHVS, CDR2 FQNEAQ. With 3 bases removed from V and 0 bases from J, the gap between germline ends came to 13 bases. The CDR3 DNA follows: TGTGCCAGCAGCTTTCGAGGCCTAGCTAGCACAGATACGCAGTATTTT. Translated: CASSFRGLASTDTQYF.

J is TRBJ2-3 and V is TRBV7-6; maybe TRBD2 (6 bases). Trimming shortened V by 1 base and J by 1 base, and 12 bases separated the two germline ends. The CDR3 sequence is 16 residues long. Germline V gives CDR1 SGHVS, CDR2 FNYEAQ. CDR3: CASSLGSASGTDTQYF. The CDR3 nucleotides are TGTGCCAGCAGCTTAGGGTCGGCTAGCGGCACAGATACGCAGTATTTT.

In its sample, this clone was seen a few times. This sequence joins TRBV7-9 and TRBJ2-7, with unresolved D. CDR3 size: 15 residues. CDR1 and CDR2 from the germline V gene are SEHNR and FQNEAQ (reference sequence). V lost 5 bases and J lost 6, with 20 bases in between. The CDR3 region has the DNA TGTGCCAGCAGCCCATCAAAACCCGCTCGCAGCGAGCAGTACTTC. As protein: CASSPSKPARSEQYF.

This chain uses TRBV5-1 with TRBJ1-1, with no clear D. Germline V gene lookup returns CDR1 SGHRS and CDR2 YFSETQ. The ends were cut back, 2 bases at V and 0 bases at J, with 26 bases in the middle. The CDR3 loop spans 20 amino acids. CDR3 bases: TGCGCCAGCAGCTTCGGCCCCGGGAAAATTCATGTGTCGCTGAACACTGAAGCTTTCTTT. The encoded protein is CASSFGPGKIHVSLNTEAFF.

This clone turned up a few times. The chain has TRBV5-1 and TRBJ1-2, with D possibly matching TRBD1 (6 bases). The CDR3 totals 13 residues. The ends were cut back, 1 base at V and 4 bases at J, with 8 bases in the middle. The germline V gene has CDR1 SGHRS and CDR2 YFSETQ. The CDR3 loop reads CASSLRGTYGYTF. The CDR3 region has the DNA TGCGCCAGCAGCTTGAGGGGGACCTATGGCTACACCTTC.

This clone has just a few counts. J is TRBJ2-6 and V is TRBV2; unclear D gene. Between the trimmed V and J ends, which lost 6 bases and 11 bases, there was a span of 11 bases. CDR3 size: 12 residues. Per the germline V gene, CDR1 is SNHLY and CDR2 is FYNNEI. CDR3 amino acids: CASSLRSYVLTF. CDR3 coding DNA: TGTGCCAGCAGCCTCCGATCATACGTCCTGACTTTC.

This clone came up a few times. CDR3 region: CASKTGGAALHF. CDR3 coding DNA: TGTGCCAGTAAAACAGGGGGCGCAGCCCTCCACTTT. The rearrangement uses TRBV19 and TRBJ1-6; the match to TRBD1 covers 9 bases. V lost 7 bases to trimming and J lost 14 bases; unmatched junction nucleotides: 6. Germline CDR1 reads LNHDA; CDR2 reads SQIVND (reference sequence). The CDR3 totals 12 residues.

Only a few counts were recorded for this clone. The V gene is TRBV6-5, the J gene TRBJ2-7, with a weak D call TRBD1 (5 bases). The V and J ends lost 8 bases and 2 bases respectively, with 19 bases between them. CDR1 and CDR2 from the germline V gene are MNHEY and SVGAGI. The CDR3 is 15 amino acids. Written as DNA, the CDR3 is TGTGCCAGCCAAGGCCTAGGGATGGGGCCCTACGAGCAGTACTTC. The encoded protein is CASQGLGMGPYEQYF.

This chain connects TRBV4-2 to TRBJ2-5; D is uncertain. Trimming took 1 base from V and 7 from J, leaving 19 bases between them. CDR3 length equals 16 residues. CDR1 is LGHNA, CDR2 YNFKEQ, per germline. Written as DNA, the CDR3 is TGTGCCAGCAGCCAAGGTTCAGTGGCTAACCCCTCGACCCAGTACTTC. This encodes CASSQGSVANPSTQYF.

The chain links TRBV7-2 to TRBJ1-5; TRBD1 matches at 9 bases. Per germline, CDR1 SGHTA and CDR2 FQGNSA. The V and J ends lost 5 bases and 4 bases, in that order; junction bases with no gene match: 9. This CDR3 spans 16 amino acids. CDR3 coding DNA: TGTGCCAGCAGCCCGCTGCGGGGGACAGGGAATCAGCCCCAGCATTTT. Protein sequence: CASSPLRGTGNQPQHF.

This clone has more than one count but fewer than ten. This chain uses TRBV29-1 with TRBJ2-3; D not resolved. This CDR3 contains 12 residues. Trimming removed 4 bases from V and 2 bases from J, with 7 bases in between. Germline lookup yields CDR1 SQVTM and CDR2 ANQGSEA. CDR3 loop: CSVVLSTDTQYF. In DNA, the CDR3 is TGCAGCGTTGTTCTGTCCACAGATACGCAGTATTTT.

This clone was seen only a few times. V and J are TRBV4-3 and TRBJ2-3; D possibly corresponds to TRBD2 (5 bases). Trimming cost V 5 bases and J 2 bases, with 23 bases left between them. Germline loops: CDR1 LGHNA, CDR2 YSLEER. The CDR3 has 18 residues. This chain's CDR3 is CASSARIQRAHYTDTQYF. The CDR3 region has the DNA TGCGCCAGCAGCGCCCGAATCCAGAGGGCCCACTACACAGATACGCAGTATTTT.

The rearrangement joins TRBV7-2 to TRBJ2-1, with TRBD2 matching over 11 bases. The V and J ends lost 1 base and 9 bases, in that order; junction bases with no gene match: 5. The CDR3 spans 15 residues. CDR1 and CDR2 (germline): SGHTA, FQGNSA. The CDR3 region is CASSLEGLAGGEQFF. CDR3 nucleotides: TGTGCCAGCAGCTTAGAGGGCCTAGCGGGAGGTGAGCAGTTCTTC.

The V and J genes are TRBV29-1 and TRBJ2-3; tentatively, D is TRBD1 (5 bases). Germline CDR1 is SQVTM and CDR2 is ANQGSEA. CDR3 size: 13 residues. The ends were cut back, 4 bases at V and 2 bases at J, with 10 bases in the middle. The CDR3 reads CSVARTNTDTQYF. In DNA, the CDR3 is TGCAGCGTTGCGCGGACAAACACAGATACGCAGTATTTT.